Each of the 20 T cell receptor beta chains below was sequenced from the same sample in a study of blood T cell repertoires in COVID-19. The protocol was immunoSEQ multiplex PCR, while the TCRdb copy is restricted to in-frame clones and leaves out a portion. The repertoire holds 100,000 to 130,000 clones, almost 85% seen once, with about 4% in the top ten. The specimen sequenced was peripheral blood. These receptors came from a human donor in a cohort sampled during active COVID-19.

The rearrangement joins TRBV5-6 to TRBJ1-4, with D unclear. Germline V gene data show CDR1 as SGHDT and CDR2 as YYEEEE. The CDR3 sequence is 18 residues long. Trimming shortened V by 1 base and J by 0 bases, and 16 bases separated the two germline ends. The CDR3 loop is CASSLWLRPRATNEKLFF. The CDR3 bases are TGTGCCAGCAGCTTGTGGTTGCGCCCGAGGGCAACTAATGAAAAACTGTTTTTT.

The chain couples TRBV10-3 to TRBJ2-1; a possible D gene is TRBD1 (6 bases). CDR3 length: 13 residues. The germline V and J ends were trimmed by 6 bases and 8 bases, with 14 bases remaining between them. The germline gives CDR1 ENHRY, CDR2 SYGVKD. The CDR3 nucleotides read TGTGCCATCAGATTCCTCAGGGGTCATGAGCAGTTCTTC. It codes for CAIRFLRGHEQFF.

The rearrangement links TRBV25-1 to TRBJ2-4, with TRBD2 as a possible D gene (5 bases). Germline V gives CDR1 MGHDK, CDR2 SYGVNS. V lost 2 bases and J 5 bases, leaving 10 bases between the germline ends. The CDR3 runs to 14 residues. The CDR3 bases are TGTGCCAGCAGTGAACTTGACTATGAAAACATTCAGTACTTC. Translating gives CASSELDYENIQYF.

V usage is TRBV5-5 and J usage is TRBJ2-1; 9 nucleotides agree with TRBD1. Germline V gives CDR1 SGHKS, CDR2 YYEKEE (reference sequence). The CDR3 extends over 15 amino acids. V was clipped by 3 bases and J by 2 bases; unmatched bases: 3. CDR3 in DNA: TGTGCCAGCAGCTCGGACAGGGGTCCCTACAATGAGCAGTTCTTC. This sequence encodes CASSSDRGPYNEQFF.

The chain carries TRBV9 and TRBJ2-1; 8 bases match TRBD1. The CDR3 has 16 amino acids. Germline CDR1 and CDR2: SGDLS and YYNGEE. V lost 0 bases, J lost 9 bases, and 11 bases stayed unmatched. The CDR3 loop reads CASSVVGQGGSAEQFF. The CDR3, as DNA: TGTGCCAGCAGCGTAGTTGGACAGGGAGGCTCGGCTGAGCAGTTCTTC.

The V and J genes are TRBV7-9 and TRBJ2-5; the D gene is possibly TRBD1 (6 bases). This CDR3 spans 12 amino acids. Looked up from germline, CDR1 is SEHNR and CDR2 is FQNEAQ (reference sequence). The V and J ends lost 5 bases and 4 bases respectively, with 8 bases between them. CDR3 DNA sequence: TGTGCCAGCAGCCCACAGGGAGAGACCCAGTACTTC. This sequence encodes CASSPQGETQYF.

The chain has TRBV18 and TRBJ2-3; 9 nucleotides agree with TRBD2. Trimming removed 3 bases from V and 6 bases from J; junction bases left unmatched: 7. The length of the CDR3 is 15 residues. Germline assignment: CDR1 KGHSH and CDR2 LQKENI. The CDR3 nucleotides read TGTGCCAGCTCACCTCCTAGCGGGGCCAGGGATACGCAGTATTTT. It codes for CASSPPSGARDTQYF.

The chain is built from TRBV6-5 and TRBJ1-5; D is unresolved. Trimming removed 5 bases from V and 1 base from J, with 6 bases in between. CDR3 length: 13 residues. Germline loops: CDR1 MNHEY, CDR2 SVGAGI. The CDR3 DNA reads TGTGCCAGCAGTCTTCGGAGCAATCAGCCCCAGCATTTT. It specifies CASSLRSNQPQHF.

This clone was observed a few times. The genes are TRBV7-9 and TRBJ1-3; weak D call: TRBD1 (6 bases). Trimming cost V 5 bases and J 0 bases, with 14 bases left between them. Per the germline V gene, CDR1 is SEHNR and CDR2 is FQNEAQ (reference sequence). The CDR3 runs 16 residues. The CDR3 nucleotides read TGTGCCAGCAGCACAGAATACAGGGCCTCTGGAAACACCATATATTTT. Its protein is CASSTEYRASGNTIYF.

The chain has TRBV19 and TRBJ2-1, with TRBD2 identical over 13 bases. J gave up 12 bases and V 5 bases, and 7 bases lay outside the gene matches. The CDR3 runs to 14 residues. Germline V gives CDR1 LNHDA, CDR2 SQIVND (reference sequence). Written as DNA, the CDR3 is TGTGCCAGTAGTGGGACTAGCGGGACCCTTGGGCAGTTCTTC. This translates into CASSGTSGTLGQFF.

As DNA, the CDR3 is TGTGCCAGCAGCGTTGGGGGAGGGCCTGGCTCCTACAATGAGCAGTTCTTC. Amino acids: CASSVGGGPGSYNEQFF. The rearrangement links TRBV9 to TRBJ2-1; 7 bases map to TRBD2. Per the germline V gene, CDR1 is SGDLS and CDR2 is YYNGEE. The CDR3 has 17 amino acids. The trim removed 2 bases at V and 0 bases at J, leaving 8 bases unmatched.

This clone came up once. V is TRBV4-3 and J is TRBJ1-6; D is undetermined. CDR3 length: 14 amino acids. Trimming pared 0 bases from V and 9 bases from J, leaving 9 bases between. The germline CDR1 and CDR2 sequences are LGHNA and YSLEER. The CDR3 reads CASSQEPISSPLHF. The CDR3 coding sequence is TGCGCCAGCAGCCAAGAACCCATTAGTTCACCCCTCCACTTT.

The genes are TRBV3-1 (or the pseudogene TRBV3-2) and TRBJ1-1; TRBD1 is a possible D gene (5 bases). The germline gives CDR1 LGHDT, CDR2 YNNKEL (reference sequence). The V and J ends lost 4 bases and 1 base respectively, with 16 bases between them. The CDR3 runs to 16 residues. CDR3 in amino acids: CASSPWEGGGNTEAFF. CDR3 sequence (DNA): TGTGCCAGCAGCCCCTGGGAGGGTGGGGGGAACACTGAAGCTTTCTTT.

The CDR3, as DNA: TGTGCCAGCAGCGGACAGGGGGCGTTCCCCTATGGCTACACCTTC. This sequence encodes CASSGQGAFPYGYTF. The chain has TRBV25-1 and TRBJ1-2; 11 bases agree with TRBD1. After removal of 6 bases from V and 4 bases from J, the junction contained 7 bases not matched to a gene. Per the germline V gene, CDR1 is MGHDK and CDR2 is SYGVNS. This CDR3 region has 15 residues.

The chain recombines TRBV7-9 with TRBJ2-5, with 10 positions matching TRBD1. CDR1 is SEHNR, CDR2 FQNEAQ, per germline (reference sequence). The CDR3 runs to 14 residues. V gave up 5 bases and J gave up 7 bases; unmatched junction bases: 7. The CDR3 protein is CASSLGTGVGTQYF. The CDR3 DNA sequence: TGTGCCAGCAGCCTCGGGACAGGGGTAGGGACCCAGTACTTC.

This clone was seen once. The CDR3 region has the DNA TGTGCCACCAGTGATCGCACTCGCGGAGATACGCAGTATTTT. Translation gives CATSDRTRGDTQYF. The chain joins TRBV24-1 to TRBJ2-3; D not certain. Germline CDR1 and CDR2: KGHDR and SFDVKD. The CDR3 loop spans 14 amino acids. The V gene lost 3 bases and the J gene lost 5 bases, with 11 bases spanning the gap.

This clone was found once. The V call is TRBV4-3, the J call TRBJ2-2, with 11 bases aligning to TRBD2. The CDR3 contains 17 residues. J gave up 8 bases and V 0 bases, and 8 bases lay outside the gene matches. Germline V gene data show CDR1 as LGHNA and CDR2 as YSLEER. For the CDR3, the DNA is TGCGCCAGCAGCCAAGATCGGCTAGCGGGGGGTTTTGGGGAGCTGTTTTTT. This encodes CASSQDRLAGGFGELFF.

V usage is TRBV28 and J usage is TRBJ1-2; D is unresolved. V was pared by 3 bases and J by 8 bases, with 19 bases between. The CDR3 has 15 amino acids. In germline, CDR1 is MDHEN, CDR2 SYDVKM. Here the CDR3 DNA reads TGTGCCAGCAGTTTCGACGGGGTGGGGATACGAGGCTACACCTTC. Translated, it gives CASSFDGVGIRGYTF.

This clone was recorded once. The CDR3 reads CASSPLAGGTGELFF. The CDR3, as DNA: TGTGCCAGCAGCCCCCTGGCGGGAGGGACCGGGGAGCTGTTTTTT. This chain connects TRBV7-2 to TRBJ2-2; 9 nucleotides agree with TRBD2. The germline gives CDR1 SGHTA, CDR2 FQGNSA. The CDR3 spans 15 residues. V lost 5 bases and J lost 5; bases outside the gene matches: 6.

The J gene is TRBJ1-5, the V gene TRBV6-1; D is unclear. CDR3 length equals 15 residues. V was trimmed by 3 bases and J by 6 bases, leaving 15 bases between them. Germline V CDR1 and CDR2: MNHNS, SASEGT. The CDR3, as DNA: TGTGCCAGCAGTGACCTCCGGAGGGTTGGTCAGCCCCAGCATTTT. As protein: CASSDLRRVGQPQHF.